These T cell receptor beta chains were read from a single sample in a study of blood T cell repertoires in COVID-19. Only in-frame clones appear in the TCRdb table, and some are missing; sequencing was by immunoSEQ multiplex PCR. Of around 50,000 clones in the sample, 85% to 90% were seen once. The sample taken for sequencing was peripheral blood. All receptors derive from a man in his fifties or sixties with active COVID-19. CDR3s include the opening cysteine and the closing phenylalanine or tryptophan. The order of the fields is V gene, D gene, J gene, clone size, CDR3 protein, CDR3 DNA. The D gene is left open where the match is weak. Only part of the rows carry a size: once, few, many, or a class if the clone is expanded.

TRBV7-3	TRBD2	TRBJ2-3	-	CASSLTGGPSGSERYF	TGTGCCAGCAGCTTAACGGGAGGCCCTAGCGGTTCCGAGCGGTATTTT
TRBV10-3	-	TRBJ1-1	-	CAITQIRWWAGETEAFF	TGTGCCATCACCCAAATACGCTGGTGGGCAGGGGAGACTGAAGCTTTCTTT
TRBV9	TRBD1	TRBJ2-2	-	CASSVTGQGTGELFF	TGTGCCAGCAGCGTTACGGGACAGGGAACCGGGGAGCTGTTTTTT
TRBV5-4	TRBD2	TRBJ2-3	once	CASSLKGLAGPSTDTQYF	TGTGCCAGCAGCTTGAAGGGACTAGCGGGACCTAGCACAGATACGCAGTATTTT
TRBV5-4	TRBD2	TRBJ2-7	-	CASSWSGRRLEQYF	TGTGCCAGCAGCTGGAGCGGGAGGCGTTTGGAGCAGTACTTC
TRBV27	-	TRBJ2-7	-	CASGGQIDYEQYF	TGTGCCAGCGGCGGACAGATTGATTACGAGCAGTACTTC
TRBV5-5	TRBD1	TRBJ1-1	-	CASSDRAGDTEAFF	TGTGCCAGCAGCGACAGGGCTGGGGACACTGAAGCTTTCTTT
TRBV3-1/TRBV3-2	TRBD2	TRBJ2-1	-	CASSRPGTSGSPPNEQFF	TGTGCCAGCAGTCGGCCGGGTACTAGCGGGAGCCCCCCTAATGAGCAGTTCTTC
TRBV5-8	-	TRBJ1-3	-	CASSTGSSGNTIYF	TGTGCCAGCAGCACGGGGTCCTCTGGAAACACCATATATTTT
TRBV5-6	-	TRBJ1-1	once	CASSRYTEAFF	TGTGCCAGCAGTAGATACACTGAAGCTTTCTTT
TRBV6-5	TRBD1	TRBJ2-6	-	CASKQGATGANVLTF	TGTGCCAGCAAACAGGGGGCCACTGGGGCCAACGTCCTGACTTTC
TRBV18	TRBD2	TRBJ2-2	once	CASSPLAGGNTGELFF	TGTGCCAGCTCACCACTTGCGGGAGGGAACACCGGGGAGCTGTTTTTT
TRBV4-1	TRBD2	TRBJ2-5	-	CASSQTLAGGPQETQYF	TGCGCCAGCAGCCAGACTCTAGCGGGAGGCCCCCAAGAGACCCAGTACTTC
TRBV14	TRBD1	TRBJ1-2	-	CASSQGDRDLFYGYTF	TGTGCCAGCAGCCAAGGGGACAGAGACCTTTTCTATGGCTACACCTTC
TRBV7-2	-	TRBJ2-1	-	CASSSILGAYIDEQFF	TGTGCCAGCAGCTCGATTCTAGGAGCTTATATCGATGAGCAGTTCTTC
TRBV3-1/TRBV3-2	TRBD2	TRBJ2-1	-	CASSHSWGGGALTEQFF	TGTGCCAGCAGCCACTCTTGGGGCGGGGGGGCCTTAACTGAGCAGTTCTTC
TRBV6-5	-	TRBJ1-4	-	CASSYDYGGGNEKLFF	TGTGCCAGCAGTTACGACTATGGGGGCGGGAATGAAAAACTGTTTTTT
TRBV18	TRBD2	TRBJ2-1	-	CASSPPGLAGGLSYNEQFF	TGTGCCAGCTCCCCCCCGGGACTAGCGGGAGGCCTCTCCTACAATGAGCAGTTCTTC
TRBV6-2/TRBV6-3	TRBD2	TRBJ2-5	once	CASSYLLSGGQETQYF	TGTGCCAGCAGTTACCTCCTTAGCGGGGGACAAGAGACCCAGTACTTC
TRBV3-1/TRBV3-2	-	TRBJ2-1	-	CASSLGQSFNEQFF	TGTGCCAGCAGCCTCGGACAGTCGTTCAATGAGCAGTTCTTC
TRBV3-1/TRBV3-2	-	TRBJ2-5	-	CASSQYRTETQYF	TGTGCCAGCAGCCAATACAGGACGGAGACCCAGTACTTC
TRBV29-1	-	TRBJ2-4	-	CSAEDGMDIQYF	TGCAGCGCCGAGGATGGAATGGACATTCAGTACTTC
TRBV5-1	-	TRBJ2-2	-	CASSLPSGGELFF	TGCGCCAGCAGCTTGCCTTCAGGCGGGGAGCTGTTTTTT
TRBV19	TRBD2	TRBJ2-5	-	CASRKLAGGVETQYF	TGTGCCAGTAGGAAACTAGCGGGGGGGGTAGAGACCCAGTACTTC
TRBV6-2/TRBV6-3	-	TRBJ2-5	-	CASSGAGETQYF	TGTGCCAGCAGTGGGGCAGGGGAGACCCAGTACTTC
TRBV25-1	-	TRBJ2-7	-	CASSEFLGHYEQYF	TGTGCCAGCAGTGAATTCCTGGGGCACTACGAGCAGTACTTC
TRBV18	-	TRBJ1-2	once	CASSPPVRGPNYGYTF	TGTGCCAGCTCACCACCGGTCCGGGGTCCTAACTATGGCTACACCTTC
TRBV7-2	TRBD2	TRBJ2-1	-	CASSLAPGLAGVNEQFF	TGTGCCAGCAGCTTAGCACCGGGACTAGCGGGAGTCAATGAGCAGTTCTTC
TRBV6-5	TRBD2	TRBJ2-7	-	CASSYEAGGEEQYF	TGTGCCAGCAGTTACGAAGCGGGGGGAGAAGAGCAGTACTTC
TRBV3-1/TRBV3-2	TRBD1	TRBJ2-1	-	CASSLRQGTEQFF	TGTGCCAGCAGCCTCCGACAGGGCACTGAGCAGTTCTTC
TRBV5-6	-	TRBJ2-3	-	CASSLAGTGVTDTQYF	TGTGCCAGCAGCTTGGCCGGGACGGGGGTCACAGATACGCAGTATTTT
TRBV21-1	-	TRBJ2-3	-	CASSPRDRGHLRRHHTDTQYF	TGTGCCAGCAGCCCCAGGGACAGGGGGCATCTTCGTCGACACCACACAGATACGCAGTATTTT
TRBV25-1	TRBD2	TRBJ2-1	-	CASSEYGLAGLDEQFF	TGTGCCAGCAGTGAATACGGACTAGCGGGACTCGATGAGCAGTTCTTC
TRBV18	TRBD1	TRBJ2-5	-	CASSPTGVETQYF	TGTGCCAGCTCCCCCACAGGGGTAGAGACCCAGTACTTC
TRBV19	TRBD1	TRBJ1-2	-	CASTRDRSYGYTF	TGTGCCAGTACTCGGGACAGAAGCTATGGCTACACCTTC
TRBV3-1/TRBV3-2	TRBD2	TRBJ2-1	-	CASSHGQRENNEQFF	TGTGCCAGCAGCCACGGACAGCGGGAGAACAATGAGCAGTTCTTC
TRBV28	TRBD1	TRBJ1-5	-	CASRRDSLNQPQHF	TGTGCCAGCAGACGGGACAGCCTGAATCAGCCCCAGCATTTT
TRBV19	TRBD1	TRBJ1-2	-	CASSPIYRGTPLPNYGYTF	TGTGCCAGTAGTCCGATTTACAGGGGAACTCCCCTACCTAACTATGGCTACACCTTC
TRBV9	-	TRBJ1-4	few	CASSVESGGAFNEKLFF	TGTGCCAGCAGCGTAGAATCAGGCGGGGCCTTTAATGAAAAACTGTTTTTT
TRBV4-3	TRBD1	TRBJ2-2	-	CASSQAGQGTGELFF	TGCGCCAGCAGCCAAGCGGGACAGGGGACCGGGGAGCTGTTTTTT
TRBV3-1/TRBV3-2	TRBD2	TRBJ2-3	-	CASSQDKGGGPTDTQYF	TGTGCCAGCAGCCAAGATAAGGGCGGGGGTCCCACAGATACGCAGTATTTT
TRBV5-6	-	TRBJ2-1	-	CASSFGLSSYNEQFF	TGTGCCAGCAGCTTTGGACTCTCGTCCTACAATGAGCAGTTCTTC
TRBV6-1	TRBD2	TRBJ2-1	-	CASSGDFAGASMEQFF	TGTGCCAGCAGTGGGGACTTCGCGGGAGCTTCCATGGAGCAGTTCTTC
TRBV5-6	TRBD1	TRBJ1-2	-	CASSLLQGAVYGYTF	TGTGCCAGCAGCTTGTTACAGGGGGCTGTCTATGGCTACACCTTC
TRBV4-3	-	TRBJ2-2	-	CASSQGPGSSTGELFF	TGCGCCAGCAGCCAAGGCCCCGGGAGTAGCACCGGGGAGCTGTTTTTT
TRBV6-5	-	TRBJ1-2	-	CASSSRRYYGYTF	TGTGCCAGCAGTTCGAGGAGGTACTATGGCTACACCTTC
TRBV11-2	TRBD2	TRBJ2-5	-	CASSPPAGGPKTQYF	TGTGCCAGCAGCCCCCCAGCGGGAGGGCCGAAGACCCAGTACTTC
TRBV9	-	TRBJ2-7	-	CASSVEGWSTKEQYF	TGTGCCAGCAGCGTAGAGGGGTGGAGTACGAAGGAGCAGTACTTC
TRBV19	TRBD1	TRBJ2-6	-	CASSEQGAQGANVLTF	TGTGCCAGTAGTGAACAGGGGGCCCAAGGGGCCAACGTCCTGACTTTC
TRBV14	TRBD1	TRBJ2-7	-	CASSQKGTGFVSEQYF	TGTGCCAGCAGCCAAAAAGGGACAGGGTTCGTCTCCGAGCAGTACTTC
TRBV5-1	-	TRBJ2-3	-	CASGLVASSTDTQYF	TGCGCCAGCGGTCTTGTAGCCTCTAGCACAGATACGCAGTATTTT
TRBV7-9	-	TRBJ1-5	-	CASSLNSPQPQHF	TGTGCCAGCAGCTTAAACAGCCCTCAGCCCCAGCATTTT